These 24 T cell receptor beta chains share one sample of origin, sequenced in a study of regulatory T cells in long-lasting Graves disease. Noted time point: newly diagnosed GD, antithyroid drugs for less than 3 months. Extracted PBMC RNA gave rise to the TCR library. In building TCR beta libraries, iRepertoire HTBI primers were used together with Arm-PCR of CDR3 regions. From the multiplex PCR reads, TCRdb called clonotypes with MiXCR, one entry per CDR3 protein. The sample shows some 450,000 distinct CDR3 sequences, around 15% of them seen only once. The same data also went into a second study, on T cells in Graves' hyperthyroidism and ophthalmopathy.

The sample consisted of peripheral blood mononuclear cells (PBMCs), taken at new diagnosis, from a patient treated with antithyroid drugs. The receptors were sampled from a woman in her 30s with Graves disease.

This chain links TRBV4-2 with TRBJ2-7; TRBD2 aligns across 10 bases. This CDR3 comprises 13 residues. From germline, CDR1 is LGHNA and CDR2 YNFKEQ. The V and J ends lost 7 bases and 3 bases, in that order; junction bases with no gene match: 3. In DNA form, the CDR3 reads TGTGCCAGCACCTCTAGCGGGAGCTACGAGCAGTACTTC. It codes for CASTSSGSYEQYF.

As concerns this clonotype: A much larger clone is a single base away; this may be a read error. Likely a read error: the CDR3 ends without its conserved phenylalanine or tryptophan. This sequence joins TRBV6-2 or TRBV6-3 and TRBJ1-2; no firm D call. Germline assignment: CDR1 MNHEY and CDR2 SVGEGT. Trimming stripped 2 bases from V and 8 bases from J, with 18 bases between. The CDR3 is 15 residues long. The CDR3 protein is CASSYTPAGPKGYTL. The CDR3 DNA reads TGTGCCAGCAGTTACACCCCTGCAGGCCCAAAGGGCTACACCCTC.

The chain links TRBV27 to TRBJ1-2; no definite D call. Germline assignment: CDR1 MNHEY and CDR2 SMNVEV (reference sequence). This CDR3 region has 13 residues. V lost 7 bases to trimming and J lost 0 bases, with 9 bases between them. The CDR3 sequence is CASKSNSNYGYTF. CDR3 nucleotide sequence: TGTGCCAGCAAATCCAATTCTAACTATGGCTACACCTTC.

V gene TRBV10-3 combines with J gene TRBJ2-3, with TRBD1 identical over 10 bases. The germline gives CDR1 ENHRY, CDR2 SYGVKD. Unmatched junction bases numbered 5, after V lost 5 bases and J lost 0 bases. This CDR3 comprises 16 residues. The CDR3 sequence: CAISRQGASSTDTQYF. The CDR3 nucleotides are TGTGCCATCAGTCGACAGGGGGCCTCTAGCACAGATACGCAGTATTTT.

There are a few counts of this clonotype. The DNA for the CDR3 is TGTGCCAGCACCCTTCGACAGGGGAATGAAAAACTGTTTTTT. Protein: CASTLRQGNEKLFF. This chain joins TRBV28 and TRBJ1-4; the match to TRBD1 covers 8 bases. Germline V gene data show CDR1 as MDHEN and CDR2 as SYDVKM. The CDR3 runs 14 residues. V shed 7 bases, J shed 5 bases, and the junction held 6 bases outside the gene matches.

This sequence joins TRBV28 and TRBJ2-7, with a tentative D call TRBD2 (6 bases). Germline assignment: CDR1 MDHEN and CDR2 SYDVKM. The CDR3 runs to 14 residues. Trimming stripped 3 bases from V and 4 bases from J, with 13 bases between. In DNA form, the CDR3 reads TGTGCCAGCAGTTTCTTGGCGGGACCGTACGAGCAGTACTTC. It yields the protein CASSFLAGPYEQYF. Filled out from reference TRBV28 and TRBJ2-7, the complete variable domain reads DVKVTQSSRYLVKRTGEKVFLECVQDMDHENMFWYRQDPGLGLRLIYFSYDVKMKEKGDIPEGYSVSREKKERFSLILESASTNQTSMYLCASSFLAGPYEQYFGPGTRLTVT.

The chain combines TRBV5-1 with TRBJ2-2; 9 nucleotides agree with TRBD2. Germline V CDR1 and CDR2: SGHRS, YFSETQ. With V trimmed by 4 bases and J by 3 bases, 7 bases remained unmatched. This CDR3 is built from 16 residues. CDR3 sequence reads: CASSVFGGRDTGELFF. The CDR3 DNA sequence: TGCGCCAGCAGCGTGTTTGGCGGGAGGGACACCGGGGAGCTGTTTTTT.

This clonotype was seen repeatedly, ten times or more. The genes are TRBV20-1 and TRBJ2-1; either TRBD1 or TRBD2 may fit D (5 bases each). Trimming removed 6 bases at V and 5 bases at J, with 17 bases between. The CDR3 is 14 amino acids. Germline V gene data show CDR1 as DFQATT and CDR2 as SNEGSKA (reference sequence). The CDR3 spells CSASFPGDDNEQFF. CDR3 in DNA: TGCAGTGCGAGCTTCCCCGGGGACGACAATGAGCAGTTCTTC.

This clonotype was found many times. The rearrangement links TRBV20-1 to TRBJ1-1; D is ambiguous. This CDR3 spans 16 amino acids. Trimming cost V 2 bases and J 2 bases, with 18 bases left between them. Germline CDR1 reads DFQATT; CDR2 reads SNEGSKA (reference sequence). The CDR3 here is CSARPTTDPRNTEAFF. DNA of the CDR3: TGCAGTGCTAGACCTACGACCGACCCCAGAAACACTGAAGCTTTCTTT.

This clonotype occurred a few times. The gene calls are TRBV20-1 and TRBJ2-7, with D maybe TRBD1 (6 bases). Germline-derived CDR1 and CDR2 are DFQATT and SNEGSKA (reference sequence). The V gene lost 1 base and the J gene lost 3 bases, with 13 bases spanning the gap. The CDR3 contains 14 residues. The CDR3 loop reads CSARAPTGYYEQYF. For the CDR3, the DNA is TGCAGTGCTAGAGCGCCGACAGGCTACTACGAGCAGTACTTC.

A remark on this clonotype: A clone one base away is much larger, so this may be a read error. The DNA for the CDR3 is TGCGCCAGCAAAAACAGGGTTGCGAACACCCGGGAGCTGTTTTTT. The encoded protein is CASKNRVANTRELFF. The rearrangement joins TRBV5-1 to TRBJ2-2; tentatively, D is TRBD1 (6 bases). The germline V gene has CDR1 SGHRS and CDR2 YFSETQ. The length of the CDR3 is 15 residues.

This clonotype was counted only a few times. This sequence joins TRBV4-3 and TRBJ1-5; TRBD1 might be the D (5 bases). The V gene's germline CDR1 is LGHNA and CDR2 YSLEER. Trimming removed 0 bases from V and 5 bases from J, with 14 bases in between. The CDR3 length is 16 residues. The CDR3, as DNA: TGCGCCAGCAGCCAAGATCTGGGGCAAGCAGATCAGCCCCAGCATTTT. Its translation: CASSQDLGQADQPQHF.

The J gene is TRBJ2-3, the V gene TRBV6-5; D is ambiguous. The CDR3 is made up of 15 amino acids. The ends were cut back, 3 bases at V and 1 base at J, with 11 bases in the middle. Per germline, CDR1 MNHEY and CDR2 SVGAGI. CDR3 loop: CASSYLEVGTDTQYF. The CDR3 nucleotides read TGTGCCAGCAGTTATCTCGAAGTAGGCACAGATACGCAGTATTTT.

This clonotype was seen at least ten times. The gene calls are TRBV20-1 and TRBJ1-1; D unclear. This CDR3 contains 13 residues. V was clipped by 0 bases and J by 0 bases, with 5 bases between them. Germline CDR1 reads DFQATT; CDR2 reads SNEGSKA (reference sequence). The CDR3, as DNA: TGCAGTGCTAGAGATCTGATGAACACTGAAGCTTTCTTT. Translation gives CSARDLMNTEAFF.

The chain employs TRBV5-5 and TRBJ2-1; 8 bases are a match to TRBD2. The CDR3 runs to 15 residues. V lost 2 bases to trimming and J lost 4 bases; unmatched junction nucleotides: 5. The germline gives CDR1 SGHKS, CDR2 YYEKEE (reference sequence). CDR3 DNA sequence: TGTGCCAGCAGCTTTTCGGGAGGGGATTACAATGAGCAGTTCTTC. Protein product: CASSFSGGDYNEQFF.

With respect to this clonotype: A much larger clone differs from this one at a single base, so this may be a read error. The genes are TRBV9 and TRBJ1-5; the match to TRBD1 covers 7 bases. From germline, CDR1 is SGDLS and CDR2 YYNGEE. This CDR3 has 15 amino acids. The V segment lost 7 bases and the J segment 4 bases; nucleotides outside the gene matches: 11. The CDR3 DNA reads TGTGCCAGCGGTTCAGACAGGGATATTAATCAGCCCCAGCATTTT. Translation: CASGSDRDINQPQHF.

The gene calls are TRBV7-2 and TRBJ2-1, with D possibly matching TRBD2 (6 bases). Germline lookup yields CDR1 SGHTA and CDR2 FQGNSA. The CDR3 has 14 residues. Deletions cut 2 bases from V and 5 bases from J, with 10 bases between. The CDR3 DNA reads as TGTGCCAGCAGCTTAATGGGACTTGACAATGAGCAGTTCTTC. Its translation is CASSLMGLDNEQFF.

The CDR3 here is CASSPGGDSPGNEQFF. The CDR3 nucleotides read TGTGCCAGCAGTCCCGGGGGGGACTCCCCTGGGAATGAGCAGTTCTTC. This chain joins TRBV12-3 or TRBV12-4 and TRBJ2-1; 8 positions agree with TRBD2. The CDR3 consists of 16 residues. Germline trimming cut 5 bases from V and 7 bases from J; bases unmatched to any gene: 13.

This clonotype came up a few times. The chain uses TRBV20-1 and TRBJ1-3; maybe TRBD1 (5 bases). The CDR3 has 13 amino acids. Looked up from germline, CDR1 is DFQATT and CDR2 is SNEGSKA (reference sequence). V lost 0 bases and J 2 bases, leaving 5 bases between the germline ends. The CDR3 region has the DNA TGCAGTGCTAGAGAGGGGCCTGGAAACACCATATATTTT. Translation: CSAREGPGNTIYF.

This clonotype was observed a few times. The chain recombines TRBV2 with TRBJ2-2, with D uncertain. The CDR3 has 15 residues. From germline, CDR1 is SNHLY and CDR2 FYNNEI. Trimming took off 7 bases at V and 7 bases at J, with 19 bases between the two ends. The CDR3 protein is CASTPANPTDGELFF. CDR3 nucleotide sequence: TGTGCCAGCACCCCCGCGAACCCCACTGACGGGGAGCTGTTTTTT.

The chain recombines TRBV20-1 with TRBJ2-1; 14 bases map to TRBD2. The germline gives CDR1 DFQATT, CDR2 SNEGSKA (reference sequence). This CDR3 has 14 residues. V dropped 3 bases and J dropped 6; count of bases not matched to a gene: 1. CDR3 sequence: CSARGTSGGNEQFF. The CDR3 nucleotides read TGCAGTGCTAGGGGGACTAGCGGGGGCAATGAGCAGTTCTTC.

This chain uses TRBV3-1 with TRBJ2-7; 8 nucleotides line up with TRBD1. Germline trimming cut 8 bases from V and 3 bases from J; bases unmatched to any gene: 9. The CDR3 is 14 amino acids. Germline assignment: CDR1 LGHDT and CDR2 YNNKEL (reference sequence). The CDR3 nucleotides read TGTGCCAGCGCCCCAGGGGGCGGGTACTACGAGCAGTACTTC. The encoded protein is CASAPGGGYYEQYF.

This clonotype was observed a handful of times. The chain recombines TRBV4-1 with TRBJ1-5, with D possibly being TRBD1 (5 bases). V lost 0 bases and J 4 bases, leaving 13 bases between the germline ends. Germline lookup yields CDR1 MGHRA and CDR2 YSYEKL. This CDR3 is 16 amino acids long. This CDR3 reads CASSQDGRGSNQPQHF. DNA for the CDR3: TGCGCCAGCAGCCAAGATGGTAGGGGATCGAATCAGCCCCAGCATTTT.

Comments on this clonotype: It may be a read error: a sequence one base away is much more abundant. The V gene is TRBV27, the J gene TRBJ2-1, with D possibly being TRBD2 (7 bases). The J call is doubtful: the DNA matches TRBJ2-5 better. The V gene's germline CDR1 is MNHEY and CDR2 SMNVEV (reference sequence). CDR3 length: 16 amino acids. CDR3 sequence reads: CASSPRGAGARGTQYF. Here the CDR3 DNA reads TGTGCCAGCAGTCCCCGAGGCGCGGGGGCGCGGGGGACCCAGTACTTC.